The 25 T cell receptor beta chains in this list originate from one sample, sequenced in a study of T cells in Graves' hyperthyroidism and ophthalmopathy. TCR beta CDR3 regions were amplified from RNA transcripts. HTBI primers drove first-round RT-PCR of the TCR CDR3. TCRdb redid the calling of the multiplex PCR reads with MiXCR, one entry per CDR3 protein. The table includes some 550,000 distinct CDR3 sequences, roughly 16% detected once. Input material: blood. The receptor set was obtained from a woman between 40 and 55 years old with Graves' ophthalmopathy.

This chain links TRBV7-9 with TRBJ1-5; D is perhaps TRBD1 (5 bases). The CDR3 is made up of 14 amino acids. CDR1 is SEHNR, CDR2 FQNEAQ, per germline (reference sequence). V was cut by 5 bases and J by 7 bases, with 15 bases left in between. The CDR3 bases are TGTGCCAGCAGCCTCCCCAGGGAGGGGCAGCCCCAGCATTTT. It translates to CASSLPREGQPQHF.

This clonotype occurred many times. CDR3 amino acids: CASNQGNGNTIYF. In DNA form, the CDR3 reads TGTGCCAGCAATCAGGGGAACGGAAACACCATATATTTT. V usage is TRBV11-2 and J usage is TRBJ1-3; D is possibly TRBD1 (6 bases). Trimming removed 7 bases from V and 4 bases from J, with 11 bases in between. This CDR3 spans 13 amino acids. CDR1 and CDR2 (germline): SGHAT, FQNNGV.

This clonotype was observed many times. The genes are TRBV15 and TRBJ1-1, with no clear D. CDR3 length equals 14 residues. Germline CDR1 LNHNV, CDR2 YYDKDF (reference sequence). Trimming removed 3 bases at V and 4 bases at J, with 12 bases between. Here the CDR3 DNA reads TGTGCCACCAGCAGCCGGGGAATAGGCACTGAAGCTTTCTTT. It translates to CATSSRGIGTEAFF.

The DNA of the CDR3 is TGTGCCTGGAGACCGACATTTAGCACAGATACGCAGTATTTT. This codes for CAWRPTFSTDTQYF. This chain connects TRBV30 to TRBJ2-3; the D is unclear. CDR1 and CDR2 (germline): GTSNPN, SVGIG (reference sequence). The CDR3 is made up of 14 amino acids. Trimming removed 3 bases from V and 0 bases from J, with 10 bases in between.

The genes are TRBV2 and TRBJ2-5, with TRBD2 as a possible D gene (7 bases). Per germline, CDR1 SNHLY and CDR2 FYNNEI. V was clipped by 10 bases and J by 6 bases, with 18 bases between them. The CDR3 length is 13 residues. The CDR3 DNA sequence: TGTGCCAACCAGGGGACTATCGGGAAGACCCAGTACTTC. This encodes CANQGTIGKTQYF.

The CDR3: CASSFGTRVTDTQYF. CDR3 in DNA: TGTGCCAGCAGTTTCGGGACTAGGGTCACAGATACGCAGTATTTT. The chain is built from TRBV5-4 and TRBJ2-3; 8 bases fit TRBD2. The CDR3 length is 15 residues. With 5 bases clipped from V and 2 bases from J, the junction kept 7 bases outside the gene matches. Germline V gene sequence: CDR1 SGHNT, CDR2 YYREEE (reference sequence).

The chain combines TRBV18 with TRBJ2-5; weak D call: TRBD2 (7 bases). Trimming took 3 bases from V and 3 from J, leaving 14 bases between them. There are 15 residues in the CDR3. The germline CDR1 and CDR2 sequences are KGHSH and LQKENI. CDR3 in DNA: TGTGCCAGCTCACCCATCCAGGGGACTAAAGAGACCCAGTACTTC. As protein: CASSPIQGTKETQYF.

This clonotype was recorded a few times. The CDR3 DNA is TGTGCCGCTGGTGCCTCGACAGGGATTAATGAGCAGTTCTTC. Translating gives CAAGASTGINEQFF. V is TRBV28 and J is TRBJ2-1; 7 bases align to TRBD1. Trimming took 11 bases from V and 7 from J; bases not matched to a gene: 14. CDR1 MDHEN and CDR2 SYDVKM come from the germline V gene. The CDR3 runs 14 residues. Complete variable domain (other parts from reference TRBV28 and TRBJ2-1): DVKVTQSSRYLVKRTGEKVFLECVQDMDHENMFWYRQDPGLGLRLIYFSYDVKMKEKGDIPEGYSVSREKKERFSLILESASTNQTSMYLCAAGASTGINEQFFGPGTRLTVL.

This clonotype was counted at least ten times. This rearrangement joins TRBV20-1 to TRBJ2-3; D is ambiguous. Germline assignment: CDR1 DFQATT and CDR2 SNEGSKA (reference sequence). This CDR3 has 12 amino acids. DNA of the CDR3: TGCAGCCCAGTTCGTAGCACAGATACGCAGTATTTT. Translation: CSPVRSTDTQYF.

This clonotype was seen many times. V is TRBV30 and J is TRBJ1-1; D not certain. In germline, CDR1 is GTSNPN, CDR2 SVGIG (reference sequence). The length of the CDR3 is 13 residues. Trimming cost V 0 bases and J 3 bases, with 8 bases left between them. CDR3 protein: CAWSVTDDTEAFF. The DNA for the CDR3 is TGTGCCTGGAGTGTCACAGACGACACTGAAGCTTTCTTT.

The table lists this clonotype with a few counts. The V call is TRBV6-1, the J call TRBJ2-2, with 12 bases identical to TRBD2. V was pared by 6 bases and J by 3 bases, with 2 bases of the junction left unmatched. This CDR3 is 15 amino acids long. Germline loops: CDR1 MNHNS, CDR2 SASEGT. CDR3 nucleotide sequence: TGTGCCAGCAGCTGGACTAGCGGGGACACCGGGGAGCTGTTTTTT. Its translation: CASSWTSGDTGELFF.

This rearrangement joins TRBV19 to TRBJ2-7; TRBD2 agrees at 9 bases. The CDR3 sequence is 14 residues long. Germline V CDR1 and CDR2: LNHDA, SQIVND (reference sequence). Trimming at V came to 4 bases and at J to 5 bases, leaving 6 bases not matched to a gene. CDR3 in amino acids: CASSTAGTSHEQYF. CDR3 bases: TGTGCCAGTAGTACAGCCGGGACTAGCCACGAGCAGTACTTC.

The sample holds a few counts of this clonotype. J is TRBJ1-6 and V is TRBV2, with D hard to call. In germline, CDR1 is SNHLY, CDR2 FYNNEI. V lost 7 bases and J lost 6, with 13 bases in between. This CDR3 has 14 amino acids. The CDR3 coding sequence is TGTGCCAGCAAACGGGCCACCCCTAATTCACCCCTCCACTTT. Its translation is CASKRATPNSPLHF.

The sample holds a few counts of this clonotype. The V call is TRBV18, the J call TRBJ1-1; maybe TRBD1 (5 bases). Germline V gene data show CDR1 as KGHSH and CDR2 as LQKENI. Trimming cost V 3 bases and J 5 bases, with 13 bases left between them. This CDR3 region has 14 residues. The CDR3 loop is CASSPNDGGTEAFF. CDR3 in DNA: TGTGCCAGCTCACCCAACGACGGGGGGACTGAAGCTTTCTTT.

The sample holds many counts of this clonotype. The chain employs TRBV7-9 and TRBJ1-2; 8 bases are shared with TRBD1. With V trimmed by 6 bases and J by 2 bases, 5 bases remained unmatched. CDR3 length: 14 residues. Germline CDR1 is SEHNR and CDR2 is FQNEAQ (reference sequence). CDR3 in amino acids: CASSLQGANYGYTF. The CDR3 coding sequence is TGTGCCAGCAGTCTTCAGGGGGCGAACTATGGCTACACCTTC.

This clonotype was picked up a small number of times. The chain recombines TRBV20-1 with TRBJ1-2; no firm D call. Trimming cost V 3 bases and J 2 bases, with 4 bases left between them. CDR1 DFQATT and CDR2 SNEGSKA come from the germline V gene (reference sequence). There are 11 residues in the CDR3. The CDR3 region is CSARENYGYTF. The DNA of the CDR3 is TGCAGTGCTAGGGAGAACTATGGCTACACCTTC.

This clonotype appeared a few times. V usage is TRBV20-1 and J usage is TRBJ1-4, with 7 bases matching TRBD1. The CDR3 has 13 residues. The V gene's germline CDR1 is DFQATT and CDR2 SNEGSKA (reference sequence). CDR3 in DNA: TGCAGCTCAAGGGACAGTTTAGAGGAAAAACTGTTTTTT. Translation gives CSSRDSLEEKLFF.

This clonotype was observed a few times. V is TRBV10-3 and J is TRBJ2-3; D is unresolved. With 3 bases removed from V and 6 bases from J, the gap between germline ends came to 13 bases. This CDR3 is 14 amino acids long. Germline assignment: CDR1 ENHRY and CDR2 SYGVKD. This chain's CDR3 is CAISDLVHGDTQYF. The CDR3 nucleotides are TGTGCCATCAGTGATCTAGTCCATGGGGATACGCAGTATTTT.

This clonotype was detected ten times or more. The V and J genes are TRBV20-1 and TRBJ2-1, with 10 nucleotides matching TRBD2. CDR1 is DFQATT and CDR2 is SNEGSKA in the germline V gene (reference sequence). After removal of 6 bases from V and 5 bases from J, the junction contained 1 base not matched to a gene. The CDR3 has 12 amino acids. Here the CDR3 DNA reads TGCAGTGCCCTAGCGGGGGACAATGAGCAGTTCTTC. The encoded protein is CSALAGDNEQFF.

There are many counts of this clonotype. The V gene is TRBV3-1, the J gene TRBJ1-2; D is undetermined. CDR3 size: 14 residues. Germline V lookup: CDR1 LGHDT, CDR2 YNNKEL (reference sequence). V dropped 3 bases and J dropped 4 bases, with 12 bases sitting between them. CDR3 in amino acids: CASSQAAPRYGYTF. Here the CDR3 DNA reads TGTGCCAGCAGCCAGGCTGCCCCGCGCTATGGCTACACCTTC.

This clonotype was observed a handful of times. The V gene is TRBV6-1, the J gene TRBJ2-5; D is perhaps TRBD1 (6 bases). Deletions cut 9 bases from V and 3 bases from J, with 11 bases between. In germline, CDR1 is MNHNS, CDR2 SASEGT. The length of the CDR3 is 12 residues. CDR3 sequence: CASGQRKETQYF. The DNA of the CDR3 is TGTGCCAGTGGACAGCGCAAAGAGACCCAGTACTTC.

The CDR3 bases are TGTGCCAGTGGAGGGACAGGGGAAGGTCAGCCCCAGCATTTT. Translation gives CASGGTGEGQPQHF. The chain links TRBV19 to TRBJ1-5, with TRBD1 matching 10 bases. CDR1 is LNHDA and CDR2 is SQIVND in the germline V gene (reference sequence). The CDR3 spans 14 residues. V trimming: 8 bases; J trimming: 6 bases; junction bases outside the gene matches: 7. Variable domain in full (rest from reference TRBV19 and TRBJ1-5): DGGITQSPKYLFRKEGQNVTLSCEQNLNHDAMYWYRQDPGQGLRLIYYSQIVNDFQKGDIAEGYSVSREKKESFPLTVTSAQKNPTAFYLCASGGTGEGQPQHFGDGTRLSIL.

This clonotype was counted ten times or more. The rearrangement uses TRBV11-2 and TRBJ2-2; unclear D gene. The germline gives CDR1 SGHAT, CDR2 FQNNGV. Trimming shortened V by 0 bases and J by 2 bases, and 4 bases separated the two germline ends. The CDR3 has 14 residues. The DNA for the CDR3 is TGTGCCAGCAGCTTAGATATTAACACCGGGGAGCTGTTTTTT. It yields the protein CASSLDINTGELFF.

This clonotype turned up a few times. The rearrangement uses TRBV18 and TRBJ2-2; 7 nucleotides match TRBD1. V shed 3 bases, J shed 1 base, and the junction held 5 bases outside the gene matches. The CDR3 has 16 residues. CDR1 is KGHSH and CDR2 is LQKENI in the germline V gene. The CDR3 DNA reads as TGTGCCAGCTCACCGCCCTCAGGGGGGAACACCGGGGAGCTGTTTTTT. This encodes CASSPPSGGNTGELFF.

The CDR3 DNA sequence: TGTGCCAGCAGCCAAGAGGGGGGAGCTGGGGCCAACGTCCTGACTTTC. Its translation is CASSQEGGAGANVLTF. The chain recombines TRBV4-2 with TRBJ2-6; maybe TRBD2 (6 bases). CDR3 length: 16 amino acids. V was trimmed by 0 bases and J by 2 bases, leaving 8 bases between them. Germline assignment: CDR1 LGHNA and CDR2 YNFKEQ.